Reported below is one T cell receptor (beta chain). Its antigen is currently not known. Within one base of it there is no much larger clone, and no base qualities were kept. The cohort consisted of hundreds of healthy bone marrow donors. All cohort members were sampled while nominally healthy, although unrecorded immune exposures were likely present. The donor was CMV seronegative and belonged to the group of 352 seronegative cohort members. Every donor gave a peripheral blood sample, and the peripheral blood mononuclear cells from that sample were used for TCR beta sequencing. Genomic DNA was extracted from the blood cell samples with the Qiagen DNeasy Blood Extraction Kit. This entry comes from a study of cytomegalovirus exposure and HLA in healthy donors (dated by TCRdb to 2016 to 2017). Some background on the complete study: According to an earlier analysis of a few hundred of the donors, about 180 million T cells yielded over 90 million unique TCR beta sequences and about 300 Gb of sequence data. An early release that covered 640 HLA-typed donors contained around 330 gigabases of sequencing data and 85 million to 100 million unique TCR sequences. Among the roughly 400 genotyped donors, around 81% belonged to the genetic ancestry cluster associated with self-reported Caucasian donors. The study aimed to test whether signatures of past pathogen exposure could be identified by cataloging public T cell receptors. The study profiled the T cell repertoires of hundreds of subjects by immunosequencing and related them to cytomegalovirus serostatus. A separate validation cohort of approximately 120 different subjects was used in addition to the roughly 670-subject first cohort. To predict cytomegalovirus infection status, the study combined high-throughput TCR immunosequencing, statistical association of individual TCRs with disease status, and machine learning. In a later analysis, previously published TCR beta repertoires from several hundred donors were re-analyzed and high-resolution HLA genotyping was added so that TCR occurrence patterns could be studied. Rather than drawing on any new phenotypic data, the later analysis identified candidate immune exposures from TCR beta sequences and the way those sequences occurred across donors. An earlier analysis of around 580 of the donors used high-throughput TCR beta sequencing to judge whether each TCR beta V gene segment behaved as functional or pseudogenic. Donor age, sex, ethnicity and CMV serostatus were collected together with the repertoire data. Genome-wide SNP genotypes for about 65% of the roughly 670 donors were used in a later genetic analysis, which treated that subset as a discovery cohort. All discovery cohort repertoires had been generated using a single sequencing platform. HLA typing included class I and class II loci at four-digit resolution. Typing coverage varied by locus: about 629-630 donors for A, B, C, DRB1 and DQB1; approximately 520 for DQA1; approximately 610 for DPA1; 450 to 480 for DPB1. Because of strong linkage in the cohort, roughly five DR-DQ haplotypes were treated as single units for association and clustering. Among around 400 genotyped donors of the cohort, an average of approximately 240,000 unique TCR beta nucleotide sequences was sequenced per donor, of which 15% to 20% were non-productive.

Library generation was performed with the immunoSEQ multiplex PCR assay. For the multiplex PCR, a mixture combining 60 forward primers for TCR Vbeta segments and 13 reverse primers for TCR Jbeta segments was used. A multiplex PCR assay on genomic DNA amplified the CDR3 region of rearranged TCR beta genes. The Illumina HiSeq System was used to sequence the amplified TCR beta libraries as 87-base-pair reads. In the paper's pipeline: A later analysis tallied roughly 76 million unique TCR beta chains across the 666 repertoires, and approximately 12 million of those chains were shared by two or more donors. Raw reads were error-corrected and collapsed into unique sequences with a nearest-neighbor algorithm that merged closely related sequences to remove PCR and sequencing errors. V, D and J gene segments were assigned by aligning CDR3 sequences to IMGT reference sequences. For a sequence to be retained, at least a six-nucleotide match to both a V gene segment and a J gene segment was required. A rearrangement was called productive if the CDR3 had no stop codons and remained in frame with V and J, and every other rearrangement was called non-productive. CDR3 was defined according to IMGT convention as the region running from the second conserved V-encoded cysteine to the conserved J-encoded phenylalanine. The earlier analysis of 500 to 750 of the donors excluded any sequence lacking an unambiguous match to a single V gene segment. An earlier analysis of 587 of the donors classified V segments as functional when productive rearrangements were above 56.7% and as segregating when the standard deviation between donors was above 5%. A statistical classification framework was built to diagnose cytomegalovirus status from the catalog of TCR beta chain sequences. V and J gene assignment, in a later analysis, came from comparing TCR nucleotide sequences with IMGT/GENE-DB human TR gene sequences. In a later analysis, CDR3 sequences and most-parsimonious VDJ recombination scenarios were assigned using the TCRdist pipeline. In a later analysis, every TCR beta chain was defined by the combination of its CDR3 amino acid sequence and its V-gene family, and reads without a unique V-gene family were dropped. In a later analysis, fewer than 600 highly shared, low-generation-probability nucleotide sequences were removed to address suspected cross-contamination and a sequencing artifact. In a later analysis, a clonal expansion index was calculated for each public chain from normalized within-repertoire ranks of inferred template counts. A later analysis computed generation probabilities with a VDJ recombination model fitted to out-of-frame rearrangements, and checked the results against IGoR. A later analysis scored TCR-TCR, TCR-HLA and TCR-CMV co-occurrence with hypergeometric tests, applying a repertoire-size bias correction to TCR pairs. A later analysis estimated false discovery rates by permuting HLA or CMV assignments 20 times. In a later analysis, co-occurring TCRs were grouped using DBSCAN, and TCRdist sequence similarity was added for clustering within HLA-allele-positive subsets. Repertoires with fewer than 30,000 or more than 120,000 public chains were left out of co-occurrence clustering, as were five repertoires with anomalous nucleotide sharing. The immuneACCESS repertoire file appears here via TCRdb, limited to in-frame rearrangements. These files lack a portion of the clones; in checked studies, under half of the deficit traces to unresolved V genes, and the cause of the others is not known. That table furnishes V, J and clone size, whereas the DNA furnished D and trimming. Present in this sample are 85,000 to 100,000 clones, around 79% of which were seen just once. The ten largest clones represent approximately 5% of the sample.

The paper as a whole reports these results and caveats: An association between a missense DCLRE1C variant and V-gene and J-gene trimming of TCR beta chains was found in a later genetic analysis and replicated in an independent cohort. The sequencing pipeline was judged likely to have produced a cluster of highly shared sequence variants as a technical artifact. In an earlier analysis of roughly 560 of the donors, most TCR beta V segments were observed in productive rearrangements about 90% or about 30% of the time, broadly matching IMGT annotations. Only TCR beta chains were sequenced in this cohort, and the absence of alpha or paired-chain data limited detectable features. It was suggested by the authors that the approach could potentially be generalized to other disease states and immunological phenotypes. In both the original and validation cohorts, the classifier was reported to diagnose cytomegalovirus status with high specificity and sensitivity. Presence/absence analyses assumed roughly uniform sequencing depth across donors, an assumption that may not hold. In vitro tests confirmed that a few of the cytomegalovirus-associated TCR beta chains recognize cytomegalovirus antigens. A later analysis reported that several top co-occurrence clusters appeared linked to parvovirus B19, influenza, CMV and Epstein-Barr virus. Immune exposure information for the cohort was limited to CMV serostatus. In a later analysis, around 17,000 TCR beta sequences were associated with specific HLA alleles at a false discovery rate of 0.05. In a later genetic analysis, fewer N-insertions in productive TCRs were reported among donors in an Asian-associated ancestry cluster than the roughly 700-donor mean. A further reported finding was that TCR beta sequences accurately predicted the HLA-A and HLA-B alleles for most subjects in the first cohort. Most TCR sequences were observed very rarely across donors, whereas some public TCRs were present in many individuals. In a later analysis, HLA-associated TCR beta chains were found to be more clonally expanded and to have lower generation probabilities than equally common non-associated chains. When HLA alleles, especially DR and DQ, strongly co-occurred, attributing TCR associations to individual alleles was difficult. Correlated functional status among segregating V segments might reflect linkage disequilibrium, but an unknown experimental factor could not be ruled out. Most CMV-associated TCR beta chains appeared to be HLA-restricted in a later analysis, and the HLA associations seemed to be driven largely by CMV exposure. The study gave a list of some 150 TCR beta chains associated with cytomegalovirus. In a later analysis, the rate of TCR association differed among HLA loci, with DRB1 alleles having the most associated TCRs and HLA-C alleles having the fewest. Because HLA typing was unavailable for some donors at each locus, only the typed subset was used in association tests. The earlier analysis of 587 of the donors excluded approximately 15 rarely observed V segments, including chromosome 9 orphons, because counts were too low.

The sequencing input was PBMCs. This TCR derives from a woman in her forties in good health and CMV-seronegative.

The DNA is as follows: TGTGCCAGCAGCTTAGGCACAGGGCCTGGCTACACCTTC. This translates into CASSLGTGPGYTF. Here the chain combines TRBV7-2 and TRBJ1-2, with a weak D call of TRBD1 (6 bases match). Trimming at the junction amounts to 1 base on V and 7 bases on J, and the germline ends lie 10 bases apart. The CDR3 holds 13 amino acids from the cysteine to the phenylalanine. The only DNA kept is the CDR3, 39 bases in frame from the first base. The germline V gene specifies SGHTA as CDR1 and FQGNSA as CDR2.